The sample holds a few counts of the clone carrying this T cell receptor (beta chain). The antigen is undetermined. The PCR used 60 Vbeta and 13 Jbeta primers. Assay used: immunoSEQ multiplex PCR; TCRdb lists only in-frame clones, some missing. The sample includes about 93,000 clones, approximately 68% of them seen just once. These data belong to a study of cytomegalovirus exposure and HLA in healthy donors. Study-level information: As released early, the data held 65 million to 90 million unique TCRs from HLA-typed donors. Study-wide findings and caveats: Sequencing depth roughly uniform across donors was assumed in presence/absence analyses. Most TCR sequences proved rare, with some public TCRs found in many donors.

Unrecorded immune exposure was likely among donors, who were nominally healthy when sampled. CDR1 is SNHLY and CDR2 is FYNNEI in the germline V gene. Unmatched junction bases numbered 1, after V lost 5 bases and J lost 3 bases. The CDR3 is 13 residues long. This TCR derives from a boy under 18 in good health and CMV-seropositive. The chain combines TRBV2 with TRBJ1-1; 9 positions agree with TRBD1. The sequenced sample was PBMCs. CDR3 bases: TGTGCCAGCAGTCGGACAGGGGACACTGAAGCTTTCTTT. Its translation: CASSRTGDTEAFF.